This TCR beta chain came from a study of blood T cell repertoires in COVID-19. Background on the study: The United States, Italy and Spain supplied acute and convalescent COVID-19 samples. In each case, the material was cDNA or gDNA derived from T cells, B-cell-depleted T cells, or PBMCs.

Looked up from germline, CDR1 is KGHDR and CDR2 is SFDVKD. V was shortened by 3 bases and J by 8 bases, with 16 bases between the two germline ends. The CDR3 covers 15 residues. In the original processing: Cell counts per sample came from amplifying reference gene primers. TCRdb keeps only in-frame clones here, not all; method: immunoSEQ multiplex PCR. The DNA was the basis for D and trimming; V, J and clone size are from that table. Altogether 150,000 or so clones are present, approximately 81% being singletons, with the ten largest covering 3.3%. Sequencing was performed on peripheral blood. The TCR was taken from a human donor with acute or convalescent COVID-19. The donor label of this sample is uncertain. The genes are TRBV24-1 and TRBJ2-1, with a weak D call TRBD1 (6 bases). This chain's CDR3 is CATSDPQGLVHEQFF. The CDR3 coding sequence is TGTGCCACCAGTGATCCCCAGGGGTTAGTCCATGAGCAGTTCTTC.